This T cell receptor beta chain was sequenced during a study of blood T cells in healthy people across ages. Note on this clonotype: Its specificity is not known.

This CDR3 is 14 amino acids long. Study findings and constraints: PBMC samples, being unsorted, prevented any conclusive comparison of naive and antigen-experienced cells.

It was with a sample-barcoded 5' primer and a J-beta primer mix that a second PCR of roughly 7 to 12 cycles was run. A single record per CDR3 protein comes from TCRdb applying MiXCR to the 5' RACE reads. The data show 1,500,000 or so distinct CDR3 sequences, with approximately 59% seen just once and 6.5% to 8.5% held by the top ten. The genes are TRBV12-3 or TRBV12-4 and TRBJ2-1; D unresolved. The J call is in doubt because the DNA end fits TRBJ2-7 better. The TCR sequence derives from a man between 18 and 29 years old in good health. Sequenced sample: blood. The CDR3 DNA reads TGTGCCAGCAGTTTGTTCAGCTCCTACAATGAGCAGTACTTC. Amino acid sequence: CASSLFSSYNEQYF.